Below, 6 T cell receptor beta chains from the same sample are listed, as sequenced in a study of shared clonotypes between healthy human individuals. The assay was immunoSEQ multiplex PCR, and TCRdb's table has in-frame clones only and misses some. The sample holds hundreds of thousands of clones; around four fifths are singletons and the top ten take roughly 2%. Sequences were obtained from memory CD4+ T cells sorted from blood. Subset specified: CD45RA-negative fraction. These receptor sequences come from a woman in her 30s in good health.

The rearrangement joins TRBV7-9 to TRBJ2-3; 7 bases are shared with TRBD2. Per the germline V gene, CDR1 is SEHNR and CDR2 is FQNEAQ (reference sequence). CDR3 size: 15 residues. V lost 3 bases and J lost 4; bases outside the gene matches: 7. CDR3 bases: TGTGCCAGCAGCTTTCAAGCGGGACGGGCAGATACGCAGTATTTT. This translates into CASSFQAGRADTQYF.

J is TRBJ1-1 and V is TRBV2, with D possibly TRBD1 on 5 matching bases. The germline V gene encodes CDR1 SNHLY and CDR2 FYNNEI. V lost 7 bases and J 1 base, leaving 16 bases between the germline ends. The CDR3 spans 15 residues. The DNA for the CDR3 is TGTGCCAGCAAGCCCACCGGGGGTGGGAACACTGAAGCTTTCTTT. It translates to CASKPTGGGNTEAFF.

This clone was recorded many times. CDR3 nucleotides: TGCGCCAGCAGCCGGATTGGGGGTCTCTACGAGCAGTACTTC. The encoded protein is CASSRIGGLYEQYF. The chain couples TRBV5-1 to TRBJ2-7; either TRBD1 or TRBD2 may fit D (5 bases each). CDR1 and CDR2 (germline): SGHRS, YFSETQ. Trimming removed 4 bases from V and 3 bases from J, with 14 bases in between. This CDR3 has 14 amino acids.

This chain connects TRBV4-2 to TRBJ2-7; D is ambiguous. The germline gives CDR1 LGHNA, CDR2 YNFKEQ. The CDR3 runs to 11 residues. Trimming left V 0 bases short and J 6 bases short, with 3 bases between. The CDR3 is CASSQEAEQYF. CDR3 sequence (DNA): TGTGCCAGCAGCCAAGAAGCCGAGCAGTACTTC.

This chain uses TRBV4-1 with TRBJ2-5; TRBD2 matches 7 bases. V shed 5 bases and J 4 bases; nucleotides not matched to a gene: 4. The CDR3 loop spans 13 amino acids. Germline CDR1 MGHRA, CDR2 YSYEKL. The CDR3 protein is CASSVGTTETQYF. The CDR3 region has the DNA TGCGCCAGCAGCGTCGGGACTACAGAGACCCAGTACTTC.

This chain links TRBV4-2 with TRBJ2-3; tentatively, D is TRBD2 (6 bases). Per the germline V gene, CDR1 is LGHNA and CDR2 is YNFKEQ. The CDR3 length is 15 residues. V dropped 2 bases and J dropped 3 bases, with 12 bases sitting between them. For the CDR3, the DNA is TGTGCCAGCAGCCAATCCGGGGGAGGTACAGATACGCAGTATTTT. Protein sequence: CASSQSGGGTDTQYF.